These 32 T cell receptor beta chains came from one sample sequenced in a study of OX40 agonist ivuxolimab in advanced cancers. The table came from immunoSEQ multiplex PCR; TCRdb's copy has only in-frame clones and leaves some out. The sample contains over 85,000 clones, about 90% of which appear only once. Material: CD4+ or CD8+ T cells sorted from blood, obtained in a trial of the OX40 agonist ivuxolimab. These receptors all stem from an adult with an advanced solid tumor such as melanoma, head and neck, liver or kidney cancer.

The chain couples TRBV30 to TRBJ1-5; 9 bases agree with TRBD1. J was trimmed by 5 bases and V by 1 base; bases with no gene match: 6. This CDR3 has 15 residues. CDR1 and CDR2 (germline): GTSNPN, SVGIG (reference sequence). The CDR3 DNA sequence: TGTGCCTGGAGTGCAATGACAGGGGGATATCAGCCCCAGCATTTT. This codes for CAWSAMTGGYQPQHF.

This clone was picked up one time. This chain links TRBV7-8 with TRBJ1-5; 10 positions agree with TRBD1. From germline, CDR1 is SGHVS and CDR2 FQNEAQ. The CDR3 is made up of 15 amino acids. V lost 4 bases, J lost 6 bases, and 6 bases stayed unmatched. The CDR3 protein is CASSSQTGGFQPQHF. CDR3 in DNA: TGTGCCAGCAGCTCTCAGACAGGGGGCTTTCAGCCCCAGCATTTT.

This clone was found once. J is TRBJ1-4 and V is TRBV5-6; 7 bases line up with TRBD1. Germline values: CDR1 SGHDT, CDR2 YYEEEE. Trimming took 8 bases from V and 7 from J; bases not matched to a gene: 8. The CDR3 covers 13 residues. CDR3 nucleotides: TGTGCCAGTCAAAGGGGGCGGGGTGAAAAACTGTTTTTT. Its protein product is CASQRGRGEKLFF.

The rearrangement links TRBV30 to TRBJ2-1, with 8 bases aligning to TRBD1. Germline CDR1 reads GTSNPN; CDR2 reads SVGIG (reference sequence). The CDR3 consists of 13 residues. The V and J ends lost 0 bases and 15 bases, in that order; junction bases with no gene match: 10. The CDR3 sequence: CAWSVQGTGHRFF. In DNA, the CDR3 is TGTGCCTGGAGTGTACAGGGGACAGGTCACCGGTTCTTC.

This clone showed up just a few times. V gene TRBV6-4 combines with J gene TRBJ1-1; weak D call: TRBD1 (5 bases). Trimming removed 4 bases at V and 4 bases at J, with 10 bases between. This CDR3 spans 13 amino acids. Germline V gene lookup returns CDR1 MRHNA and CDR2 SNTAGT. The CDR3 nucleotides are TGTGCCAGCAGTGGAGGGGAGAGCACTGAAGCTTTCTTT. The encoded protein is CASSGGESTEAFF.

This chain joins TRBV9 and TRBJ1-3; D call uncertain. CDR1 is SGDLS and CDR2 is YYNGEE in the germline V gene. Trimming stripped 6 bases from V and 0 bases from J, with 10 bases between. The CDR3 is 14 amino acids. CDR3 sequence (DNA): TGTGCCAGCAACGTCGGAAGCTCTGGAAACACCATATATTTT. This gives the protein CASNVGSSGNTIYF.

V is TRBV7-6 and J is TRBJ2-5; 9 nucleotides align to TRBD1. The CDR3 extends over 15 amino acids. The V and J ends lost 1 base and 3 bases, in that order; junction bases with no gene match: 3. Germline V gene sequence: CDR1 SGHVS, CDR2 FNYEAQ. The CDR3 bases are TGTGCCAGCAGCTTAGTCGGGACAGGGAAAGAGACCCAGTACTTC. Translation gives CASSLVGTGKETQYF.

In its sample, this clone was seen once. V and J are TRBV11-2 and TRBJ2-1; the D is unclear. Germline CDR1 SGHAT, CDR2 FQNNGV. This CDR3 is 14 amino acids long. V was pared by 0 bases and J by 6 bases, with 9 bases between. In nucleotides, the CDR3 is TGTGCCAGCAGCTTAGAGCTGGGAACCAATGAGCAGTTCTTC. This translates into CASSLELGTNEQFF.

The rearrangement uses TRBV5-1 and TRBJ1-1; 8 bases are a match to TRBD1. The junction had 10 bases not matched to a gene; V was cut back by 5 bases and J by 1 base. The V gene's germline CDR1 is SGHRS and CDR2 YFSETQ. CDR3 size: 16 residues. In DNA form, the CDR3 reads TGCGCCAGCAGTAAGCAGGGACAGGCTGGGAACACTGAAGCTTTCTTT. This translates into CASSKQGQAGNTEAFF.

This chain links TRBV13 with TRBJ1-2; tentatively, D is TRBD1 (5 bases). Germline V gene sequence: CDR1 PRHDT, CDR2 FYEKMQ (reference sequence). Between the trimmed V and J ends, which lost 5 bases and 7 bases, there was a span of 17 bases. The CDR3 has 14 residues. This chain's CDR3 is CASSRGRPAGGYTF. The CDR3 DNA reads TGTGCCAGCAGCAGGGGACGCCCTGCAGGTGGCTACACCTTC. The variable domain in full, completed from reference TRBV13 and TRBJ1-2, reads AAGVIQSPRHLIKEKRETATLKCYPIPRHDTVYWYQQGPGQDPQFLISFYEKMQSDKGSIPDRFSAQQFSDYHSELNMSSLELGDSALYFCASSRGRPAGGYTFGSGTRLTVV.

The chain employs TRBV9 and TRBJ1-3; a possible D gene is TRBD1 (6 bases). The germline CDR1 and CDR2 sequences are SGDLS and YYNGEE. This CDR3 has 15 residues. The V and J ends lost 4 bases and 2 bases respectively, with 13 bases between them. CDR3 coding DNA: TGTGCCAGCAGCACCCGACAGGCGCCTGGAAACACCATATATTTT. Translation: CASSTRQAPGNTIYF.

This chain uses TRBV7-2 with TRBJ2-5; D perhaps matches TRBD1 (7 bases). Germline lookup yields CDR1 SGHTA and CDR2 FQGNSA. The CDR3 runs to 15 residues. Between the trimmed V and J ends, which lost 7 bases and 3 bases, there was a span of 18 bases. CDR3 sequence: CASTLAGQGEETQYF. In DNA, the CDR3 is TGTGCCAGCACCCTTGCGGGGCAGGGGGAAGAGACCCAGTACTTC.

The CDR3: CASSYNNRGGETQYF. CDR3 nucleotides: TGTGCCAGCAGTTACAACAACAGGGGGGGAGAGACCCAGTACTTC. The chain carries TRBV6-5 and TRBJ2-5, with D perhaps TRBD1 (8 bases). The germline V and J ends were trimmed by 2 bases and 4 bases, with 14 bases remaining between them. The CDR3 consists of 15 residues. Germline V gene lookup returns CDR1 MNHEY and CDR2 SVGAGI.

The chain uses TRBV2 and TRBJ1-2, with D hard to call. The CDR3 is made up of 12 amino acids. CDR1 SNHLY and CDR2 FYNNEI come from the germline V gene. With 6 bases removed from V and 1 base from J, the gap between germline ends came to 6 bases. CDR3 bases: TGTGCCAGCAGCGAACATAACTATGGCTACACCTTC. Protein product: CASSEHNYGYTF.

The V call is TRBV15, the J call TRBJ1-5; 9 bases fit TRBD1. This CDR3 contains 14 residues. Germline V gives CDR1 LNHNV, CDR2 YYDKDF (reference sequence). J lost 5 bases, V lost 1 base, and 0 bases had no gene match. The CDR3 coding sequence is TGTGCCACCAGCAGAGGACAGGGGGATCAGCCCCAGCATTTT. Encoded protein: CATSRGQGDQPQHF.

V and J are TRBV18 and TRBJ1-6, with D perhaps TRBD1 (6 bases). V gave up 0 bases and J gave up 10 bases, with 16 bases separating them. Germline values: CDR1 KGHSH, CDR2 LQKENI. CDR3 size: 16 residues. DNA for the CDR3: TGTGCCAGCTCACCACCGTTGACAGGCCAAAACTCACCCCTCCACTTT. Its translation is CASSPPLTGQNSPLHF.

The rearrangement uses TRBV18 and TRBJ2-5; no clear D. CDR3 length: 12 residues. The V and J ends lost 2 bases and 4 bases respectively, with 5 bases between them. Germline CDR1 is KGHSH and CDR2 is LQKENI. The CDR3 DNA is TGTGCCAGCTCACCAGAGCCAGAGACCCAGTACTTC. Translating gives CASSPEPETQYF.

The gene calls are TRBV5-1 and TRBJ2-7; a possible D gene is TRBD2 (6 bases). The CDR3 is made up of 13 amino acids. CDR1 SGHRS and CDR2 YFSETQ come from the germline V gene. V lost 2 bases and J lost 5, with 11 bases in between. The DNA for the CDR3 is TGCGCCAGCAGCTTTAGCGGAATAGACGAGCAGTACTTC. This gives the protein CASSFSGIDEQYF.

The chain couples TRBV30 to TRBJ2-6; D tentatively reads TRBD1 or TRBD2 (5 bases each). The CDR3 covers 14 residues. Germline loops: CDR1 GTSNPN, CDR2 SVGIG (reference sequence). V was clipped by 2 bases and J by 2 bases, with 7 bases between them. CDR3 DNA: TGTGCCTGGAGTAGAGGGGCTGGGGCCAACGTCCTGACTTTC. It yields the protein CAWSRGAGANVLTF.

The chain links TRBV11-3 to TRBJ2-4; weak D call: TRBD1 (5 bases). The CDR3 loop spans 17 amino acids. Trimming shortened V by 2 bases and J by 0 bases, and 14 bases separated the two germline ends. Germline V lookup: CDR1 SGHNT, CDR2 YENEEA. In nucleotides, the CDR3 is TGTGCCAGCAGCTTATATCAGGGTACGCTAGCCAAAAACATTCAGTACTTC. Translating it yields CASSLYQGTLAKNIQYF. Using reference TRBV11-3 and TRBJ2-4 for the parts outside the CDR3, the full variable domain is EAGVVQSPRYKIIEKKQPVAFWCNPISGHNTLYWYLQNLGQGPELLIRYENEEAVDDSQLPKDRFSAERLKGVDSTLKIQPAELGDSAVYLCASSLYQGTLAKNIQYFGAGTRLSVL.

This rearrangement joins TRBV11-1 to TRBJ2-1; D might be TRBD2 (6 bases). Trimming stripped 1 base from V and 12 bases from J, with 13 bases between. Germline V gene data show CDR1 as SGHAT and CDR2 as FQDESV (reference sequence). The CDR3 contains 13 residues. The DNA for the CDR3 is TGTGCCAGCAGCTTAGGGTCCGGGGGAGGGCAGTTCTTC. This sequence encodes CASSLGSGGGQFF.

The chain combines TRBV30 with TRBJ1-5, with D unresolved. Germline V gene lookup returns CDR1 GTSNPN and CDR2 SVGIG (reference sequence). V lost 5 bases to trimming and J lost 1 base, with 9 bases between them. This CDR3 contains 13 residues. CDR3 region: CAWAGASNQPQHF. CDR3 in DNA: TGTGCCTGGGCCGGCGCCAGCAATCAGCCCCAGCATTTT.

This chain joins TRBV29-1 and TRBJ2-1; D might be TRBD2 (6 bases). Trimming removed 4 bases from V and 9 bases from J, with 16 bases in between. CDR3 size: 13 residues. The V gene's germline CDR1 is SQVTM and CDR2 ANQGSEA. The CDR3 loop reads CSVGVLAPGEQFF. CDR3 nucleotide sequence: TGCAGCGTTGGGGTGCTAGCGCCCGGTGAGCAGTTCTTC.

This sequence joins TRBV7-9 and TRBJ2-7; D might be TRBD2 (5 bases). This CDR3 is built from 16 residues. Germline CDR1 SEHNR, CDR2 FQNEAQ (reference sequence). V lost 1 base to trimming and J lost 1 base, with 14 bases between them. The CDR3 DNA sequence: TGTGCCAGCAGCTTAGACGGTATTGACTATTCCTACGAGCAGTACTTC. Its translation: CASSLDGIDYSYEQYF.

The DNA of the CDR3 is TGTGCCAGCAGCGTAGACGGGAATCAGCCCCAGCATTTT. This translates into CASSVDGNQPQHF. The chain links TRBV9 to TRBJ1-5; D remains ambiguous. Germline lookup yields CDR1 SGDLS and CDR2 YYNGEE. The germline V and J ends were trimmed by 0 bases and 4 bases, with 5 bases remaining between them. There are 13 residues in the CDR3.

This chain links TRBV27 with TRBJ1-1; D is perhaps TRBD1 (6 bases). This CDR3 contains 16 residues. CDR1 and CDR2 (germline): MNHEY, SMNVEV (reference sequence). Trimming cost V 7 bases and J 1 base, with 19 bases left between them. The CDR3 reads CASIPPKDSGNTEAFF. CDR3 DNA: TGTGCCAGCATACCCCCAAAGGACAGTGGGAACACTGAAGCTTTCTTT.

The chain uses TRBV4-2 and TRBJ1-1, with D uncertain. Per germline, CDR1 LGHNA and CDR2 YNFKEQ. The CDR3 is 13 residues long. V was shortened by 3 bases and J by 5 bases, with 10 bases between the two germline ends. The DNA for the CDR3 is TGTGCCAGCAGCCACGATCTAAGGACTGAAGCTTTCTTT. Translating it yields CASSHDLRTEAFF.

This chain links TRBV7-2 with TRBJ1-1; no firm D call. Deletions cut 2 bases from V and 2 bases from J, with 9 bases between. Germline values: CDR1 SGHTA, CDR2 FQGNSA. This CDR3 has 14 amino acids. CDR3 amino acids: CASSLRLSNTEAFF. CDR3 in DNA: TGTGCCAGCAGCTTAAGGCTGAGCAACACTGAAGCTTTCTTT.

The chain employs TRBV13 and TRBJ1-5; 10 bases fit TRBD1. The CDR3 extends over 15 amino acids. Unmatched junction bases numbered 6, after V lost 5 bases and J lost 5 bases. Germline V gene lookup returns CDR1 PRHDT and CDR2 FYEKMQ (reference sequence). In DNA, the CDR3 is TGTGCCAGCAGCCAAAGGGACAGGGGACATCAGCCCCAGCATTTT. Residues: CASSQRDRGHQPQHF.

This clone is labeled medium-sized. This chain joins TRBV5-8 and TRBJ2-7, with D tentatively TRBD1 or TRBD2 (5 bases each). Trimming took off 4 bases at V and 1 base at J, with 18 bases between the two ends. Germline CDR1 is SGHTS and CDR2 is YDEGEE. The CDR3 spans 16 residues. CDR3 region: CASSRVGAPFSYEQYF. CDR3 in DNA: TGTGCCAGCAGCCGGGTCGGGGCCCCGTTTTCCTACGAGCAGTACTTC.

This sequence joins TRBV20-1 and TRBJ1-1; no clear D gene. The CDR3 runs to 11 residues. Germline assignment: CDR1 DFQATT and CDR2 SNEGSKA (reference sequence). Between the trimmed V and J ends, which lost 5 bases and 0 bases, there was a span of 4 bases. CDR3 protein: CSADMNTEAFF. The CDR3, as DNA: TGCAGTGCTGATATGAACACTGAAGCTTTCTTT.

This chain connects TRBV28 to TRBJ2-7; a possible D gene is TRBD2 (6 bases). The CDR3 spans 15 residues. V was shortened by 3 bases and J by 0 bases, with 12 bases between the two germline ends. Germline CDR1 is MDHEN and CDR2 is SYDVKM. The DNA for the CDR3 is TGTGCCAGCAGTTTGGGAGGCACTCTCTCCTACGAGCAGTACTTC. This sequence encodes CASSLGGTLSYEQYF. The variable domain in full, completed from reference TRBV28 and TRBJ2-7, reads DVKVTQSSRYLVKRTGEKVFLECVQDMDHENMFWYRQDPGLGLRLIYFSYDVKMKEKGDIPEGYSVSREKKERFSLILESASTNQTSMYLCASSLGGTLSYEQYFGPGTRLTVT.